This T cell receptor beta chain emerged from a study of OX40 agonist ivuxolimab in advanced cancers. Study details: While on treatment, patients had intravenous ivuxolimab at 0.01 to 10 mg/kg every 2 weeks. One patient with hepatocellular carcinoma and two with cutaneous melanoma, three in all, had partial responses. Study findings and constraints: At 0.1 to 3.0 mg/kg and by week 6, CD4+ and CD8+ T cells in the blood had expanded clonally. Among patients with partial responses at 0.1-3.0 mg/kg, clonal expansion was among the lowest.

Germline CDR1 SGHVS, CDR2 FQNEAQ. Trimming stripped 1 base from V and 6 bases from J, with 9 bases between. There are 13 residues in the CDR3. This clone was observed once. Its antigen remains unknown. Here immunoSEQ multiplex PCR was the method, and the copy in TCRdb shows in-frame clones only, minus some. Of about 63,000 clones in the sample, approximately 92% were seen once. The sequence was collected from an adult with an advanced solid tumor such as melanoma, head and neck, liver or kidney cancer. This chain uses TRBV7-8 with TRBJ2-5, with D hard to call. The sample consisted of CD4+ or CD8+ T cells sorted from blood, taken in a trial of the OX40 agonist ivuxolimab. The CDR3 DNA is TGTGCCAGCAGCTTAGGTCCTCCCAAGACCCAGTACTTC. Translating gives CASSLGPPKTQYF. Filled out from reference TRBV7-8 and TRBJ2-5, the complete variable domain reads GAGVSQSPRYKVAKRGQDVALRCDPISGHVSLFWYQQALGQGPEFLTYFQNEAQLDKSGLPSDRFFAERPEGSVSTLKIQRTQQEDSAVYLCASSLGPPKTQYFGPGTRLLVL.